These 22 T cell receptor beta chains originate from one sample sequenced in a study of CD8+ T cells in alopecia areata. The sequencing template was cDNA reverse transcribed from extracted RNA. Only in-frame clones appear in the TCRdb table, and some are missing; sequencing was by immunoSEQ multiplex PCR. The sample contains fewer than 100,000 clones, about 45% of which appear only once. Input material: CD4+ T cells sorted from blood. All receptors come from a human donor with alopecia areata.

This rearrangement joins TRBV29-1 to TRBJ2-5, with a weak D call TRBD2 (6 bases). V lost 4 bases and J lost 5, with 14 bases in between. CDR3 size: 13 residues. The germline V gene has CDR1 SQVTM and CDR2 ANQGSEA. CDR3 sequence reads: CSVAFTSLETQYF. CDR3 nucleotides: TGCAGCGTTGCCTTCACTAGCCTGGAGACCCAGTACTTC.

This clone was seen a few times. The chain carries TRBV28 and TRBJ2-7; no clear D. Deletions cut 8 bases from V and 7 bases from J, with 18 bases between. CDR3 length: 13 amino acids. Germline V gives CDR1 MDHEN, CDR2 SYDVKM. The CDR3 nucleotides are TGTGCCAGCGCCCCAAGGGTGGACCGTGAGCAGTACTTC. It encodes CASAPRVDREQYF.

This clone was picked up a small number of times. This chain links TRBV30 with TRBJ2-3; 7 nucleotides line up with TRBD1. V gave up 2 bases and J gave up 3 bases; unmatched junction bases: 8. This CDR3 is built from 15 residues. Per germline, CDR1 GTSNPN and CDR2 SVGIG (reference sequence). CDR3 nucleotide sequence: TGTGCCTGGAGTCCCGGGACAGCGGAGACAGATACGCAGTATTTT. This gives the protein CAWSPGTAETDTQYF. The complete variable domain, with remaining parts taken from reference TRBV30 and TRBJ2-3, reads SQTIHQWPATLVQPVGSPLSLECTVEGTSNPNLYWYRQAAGRGLQLLFYSVGIGQISSEVPQNLSASRPQDRQFILSSKKLLLSDSGFYLCAWSPGTAETDTQYFGPGTRLTVL.

The genes are TRBV29-1 and TRBJ2-3; tentative D call: TRBD1 (6 bases). Germline V gene data show CDR1 as SQVTM and CDR2 as ANQGSEA. The CDR3 sequence is 14 residues long. V was clipped by 8 bases and J by 2 bases, with 17 bases between them. The CDR3 DNA follows: TGCAGCTTCAAGGGGGTAGGGCACACAGATACGCAGTATTTT. Protein: CSFKGVGHTDTQYF.

V is TRBV18 and J is TRBJ2-7, with 8 bases identical to TRBD2. CDR3 length: 17 residues. The germline V gene encodes CDR1 KGHSH and CDR2 LQKENI. The V gene end was trimmed by 1 base and the J gene end by 5 bases; junction bases not matched to a gene: 13. The CDR3 loop is CASSPLVLGTSSHEQYF. Written as DNA, the CDR3 is TGTGCCAGCTCACCACTCGTCCTCGGGACTAGTTCCCACGAGCAGTACTTC.

This clone was recorded only once. The J gene is TRBJ2-7, the V gene TRBV7-2, with D hard to call. Trimming took off 5 bases at V and 0 bases at J, with 17 bases between the two ends. This CDR3 is 16 amino acids long. Germline V gene lookup returns CDR1 SGHTA and CDR2 FQGNSA. The CDR3 reads CASSRSWTESSYEQYF. For the CDR3, the DNA is TGTGCCAGCAGCAGGAGTTGGACCGAGAGCTCCTACGAGCAGTACTTC.

CDR3 sequence: CASSFGTNTEAFF. CDR3 sequence (DNA): TGTGCCAGCAGCTTTGGGACCAACACTGAAGCTTTCTTT. The V call is TRBV11-3, the J call TRBJ1-1, with a possible D match to TRBD1 (5 bases). V lost 3 bases and J 2 bases, leaving 7 bases between the germline ends. The CDR3 totals 13 residues. Germline V gene lookup returns CDR1 SGHNT and CDR2 YENEEA.

This clone was seen a handful of times. The rearrangement links TRBV29-1 to TRBJ2-2, with D possibly being TRBD1 (6 bases). The CDR3 has 13 residues. The ends were cut back, 0 bases at V and 6 bases at J, with 8 bases in the middle. Germline V CDR1 and CDR2: SQVTM, ANQGSEA. For the CDR3, the DNA is TGCAGCGTTGAAGACCAGGGGTCCGGGGAGCTGTTTTTT. Translation: CSVEDQGSGELFF.

The sample holds one count of this clone. The chain combines TRBV2 with TRBJ2-1; D gene ambiguous. The V end was cut by 0 bases, the J end by 3 bases, with 3 bases between. Germline V CDR1 and CDR2: SNHLY, FYNNEI. The CDR3 totals 13 residues. The CDR3 sequence is CASSEAYYNEQFF. Written as DNA, the CDR3 is TGTGCCAGCAGTGAAGCGTACTACAATGAGCAGTTCTTC. Full variable domain (remainder filled in from reference TRBV2 and TRBJ2-1): EPEVTQTPSHQVTQMGQEVILRCVPISNHLYFYWYRQILGQKVEFLVSFYNNEISEKSEIFDDQFSVERPDGSNFTLKIRSTKLEDSAMYFCASSEAYYNEQFFGPGTRLTVL.

This chain connects TRBV29-1 to TRBJ1-1; D remains ambiguous. The germline V gene encodes CDR1 SQVTM and CDR2 ANQGSEA. This CDR3 has 11 amino acids. Trimming left V 7 bases short and J 2 bases short, with 8 bases between. DNA of the CDR3: TGCAGCGCCGACTTAAACACTGAAGCTTTCTTT. Its protein is CSADLNTEAFF.

The chain carries TRBV29-1 and TRBJ1-2; D unclear. Trimming removed 5 bases from V and 6 bases from J, with 7 bases in between. CDR1 SQVTM and CDR2 ANQGSEA come from the germline V gene. The CDR3 is 10 residues long. CDR3 in DNA: TGCAGCGTTTACATCGATGGCTACACCTTC. Its translation is CSVYIDGYTF.

This clone has only a few counts. The chain employs TRBV29-1 and TRBJ1-2; D might be TRBD1 (6 bases). Trimming shortened V by 2 bases and J by 2 bases, and 9 bases separated the two germline ends. This CDR3 comprises 13 residues. Germline values: CDR1 SQVTM, CDR2 ANQGSEA. The CDR3 coding sequence is TGCAGCGTTGAATGGGGGGCGAACTATGGCTACACCTTC. Protein product: CSVEWGANYGYTF.

The sample holds a few counts of this clone. The rearrangement links TRBV7-9 to TRBJ2-7; a weak D match, TRBD2 (7 bases). V was clipped by 5 bases and J by 4 bases, with 18 bases between them. CDR3 length: 15 residues. In germline, CDR1 is SEHNR, CDR2 FQNEAQ (reference sequence). This CDR3 is CASSPRGGTDYEQYF. The DNA of the CDR3 is TGTGCCAGCAGCCCGAGGGGGGGGACTGATTACGAGCAGTACTTC.

This clone was seen ten or more times. This rearrangement joins TRBV5-4 to TRBJ1-1; D not resolved. CDR1 SGHNT and CDR2 YYREEE come from the germline V gene (reference sequence). Trimming cost V 4 bases and J 3 bases, with 7 bases left between them. This CDR3 contains 12 residues. Here the CDR3 DNA reads TGTGCCAGCAGCGCGGTGTACACTGAAGCTTTCTTT. Its translation: CASSAVYTEAFF.

The chain employs TRBV29-1 and TRBJ2-1, with 11 positions matching TRBD2. This CDR3 region has 16 residues. V trimming: 2 bases; J trimming: 4 bases; junction bases outside the gene matches: 7. The germline V gene encodes CDR1 SQVTM and CDR2 ANQGSEA. The CDR3 here is CSVEKGRLAGYNEQFF. The CDR3, as DNA: TGCAGCGTTGAAAAGGGTAGACTAGCGGGATACAATGAGCAGTTCTTC.

The CDR3 sequence is CSVDPGAGAGELFF. Written as DNA, the CDR3 is TGCAGCGTTGACCCCGGAGCTGGGGCCGGGGAGCTGTTTTTT. V and J are TRBV29-1 and TRBJ2-2; D ambiguous. V lost 3 bases and J 6 bases, leaving 14 bases between the germline ends. Germline CDR1 is SQVTM and CDR2 is ANQGSEA. The CDR3 sequence is 14 residues long.

V and J are TRBV6-1 and TRBJ1-1; D unresolved. The CDR3 loop spans 13 amino acids. The germline V gene encodes CDR1 MNHNS and CDR2 SASEGT. The V gene lost 7 bases and the J gene lost 2 bases, with 11 bases spanning the gap. CDR3 amino acids: CASNGRVNTEAFF. The CDR3, as DNA: TGTGCCAGCAACGGAAGGGTCAACACTGAAGCTTTCTTT.

This chain connects TRBV9 to TRBJ1-1; D not certain. With 2 bases removed from V and 1 base from J, the gap between germline ends came to 12 bases. The CDR3 is 15 residues long. Germline assignment: CDR1 SGDLS and CDR2 YYNGEE. The CDR3 DNA reads as TGTGCCAGCAGCGTTTCGCTGGGAGCGAACACTGAAGCTTTCTTT. Its protein product is CASSVSLGANTEAFF.

The genes are TRBV7-2 and TRBJ1-1; no clear D gene. The V gene's germline CDR1 is SGHTA and CDR2 FQGNSA. The CDR3 sequence is 14 residues long. V was shortened by 11 bases and J by 1 base, with 17 bases between the two germline ends. The CDR3 sequence is CAADSGSGNTEAFF. In DNA form, the CDR3 reads TGTGCCGCCGACTCGGGCTCGGGGAACACTGAAGCTTTCTTT.

In its sample, this clone was seen a few times. The CDR3 sequence is CAWSSGVSGYTF. DNA of the CDR3: TGTGCCTGGAGTTCGGGGGTTTCGGGCTACACCTTC. The rearrangement uses TRBV30 and TRBJ1-2, with D possibly TRBD1 on 5 matching bases. The V gene lost 2 bases and the J gene lost 8 bases, with 12 bases spanning the gap. The CDR3 runs to 12 residues. The germline V gene encodes CDR1 GTSNPN and CDR2 SVGIG (reference sequence). Together with reference TRBV30 and TRBJ1-2, the CDR3 gives the full variable domain: SQTIHQWPATLVQPVGSPLSLECTVEGTSNPNLYWYRQAAGRGLQLLFYSVGIGQISSEVPQNLSASRPQDRQFILSSKKLLLSDSGFYLCAWSSGVSGYTFGSGTRLTVV.

V is TRBV2 and J is TRBJ2-7; 11 bases match TRBD2. V was clipped by 6 bases and J by 4 bases; unmatched bases: 2. CDR1 is SNHLY, CDR2 FYNNEI, per germline. The CDR3 runs 13 residues. The CDR3, as DNA: TGTGCCAGCAGGAGACTAGCGGGATACGAGCAGTACTTC. Translation gives CASRRLAGYEQYF.

This sequence joins TRBV7-9 and TRBJ2-5, with 7 positions matching TRBD1. V was clipped by 4 bases and J by 5 bases; unmatched bases: 4. The CDR3 has 13 amino acids. Germline CDR1 reads SEHNR; CDR2 reads FQNEAQ (reference sequence). The CDR3, as DNA: TGTGCCAGCAGCTGGGACAGTGGGGAGACCCAGTACTTC. This translates into CASSWDSGETQYF.